This TCR beta chain came from a study of shared clonotypes between healthy human individuals. Background on the study: Serving as donors were a couple of women and three men, whose ages spanned 18 to 49. Three CD4 naive, three CD4 memory, two CD8 naive and one CD8 memory plate were used per donor. Whole-study findings and limits: Four donors held approximately 5% of naive CD4 clonotypes in common.

Naive CD8 cells lacked CD45RO and underwent positive selection for CCR7, leaving out terminally differentiated effector memory CD45RA+ cells. Comments on this clone: What it recognizes is unknown. Other DNA sequences of this sample code for an identical CDR3.

The method was immunoSEQ multiplex PCR; TCRdb's version includes in-frame clones alone and lacks a portion of them. The table lists about 2 million clones, roughly 95% of them singletons. Trimming pared 0 bases from V and 0 bases from J, leaving 8 bases between. The CDR3 is 15 amino acids. Per germline, CDR1 SGHDT and CDR2 YYEEEE. The sequence was collected from a young man in good health. The source material was naive CD8+ T cells sorted from blood. The rearrangement joins TRBV5-6 to TRBJ2-3; D possibly matches TRBD1 or TRBD2 (5 bases each). This chain's CDR3 is CASSLGGGSTDTQYF. CDR3 bases: TGTGCCAGCAGCTTGGGGGGCGGGAGCACAGATACGCAGTATTTT.